These T cell receptor beta chains were read from a single sample in a study of blood T cells in healthy people across ages. TCRdb reanalysed the 5' RACE reads using MiXCR and keeps one entry per CDR3 protein. The sample contains 800,000 to 950,000 distinct CDR3 sequences, 25% to 30% of which appear only once. These data were also reused for a study on T cells of mothers and their children.

Sequences were obtained from blood. All receptors derive from a woman in her forties in good health. Both conserved end residues are part of each CDR3. A D gene is named only where the DNA matches it firmly. Clone size is shown for a subset of rows, as once, few, many or a class of expanded clone.

DNA: TGCAGCGCCCCGTTATCGCGGGATACTGAAGCTTTCTTT; CDR3: CSAPLSRDTEAFF; size: .; J: TRBJ1-1; D: .; V: TRBV29-1
DNA: TGTGCCATCAGTGGGCAGGGTTCTAATTCACCCCTCCACTTT; CDR3: CAISGQGSNSPLHF; size: few; J: TRBJ1-6; D: .; V: TRBV10-3
DNA: TGTGCCAGCAGCTTAGTTGGTAGCGGAAACTACAATGAGCAGTTCTTC; CDR3: CASSLVGSGNYNEQFF; size: few; J: TRBJ2-1; D: .; V: TRBV7-2
DNA: TGTGCCAGCAGCTCAAACAGCCCCGCGGTGAACACTGAAGCTTTCTTT; CDR3: CASSSNSPAVNTEAFF; size: .; J: TRBJ1-1; D: .; V: TRBV7-8
DNA: TGTGCCAGCAGTTACTCGGACAGACGCTCTGGAAACACCATATATTTT; CDR3: CASSYSDRRSGNTIYF; size: many; J: TRBJ1-3; D: .; V: TRBV6-6
DNA: TGCAGTGCTCTAACCGGATTGGGTAATTCACCCCTCCACTTT; CDR3: CSALTGLGNSPLHF; size: few; J: TRBJ1-6; D: .; V: TRBV20-1
DNA: TGCGCCAGCAGCTTGGTAGTGGGGCAGGAAAAACTGTTTTTT; CDR3: CASSLVVGQEKLFF; size: many; J: TRBJ1-4; D: .; V: TRBV5-1
DNA: TGTGCCAGCAGCTTAGGGTGGCGGGGGGGCTTGGAGACCCAGTACTTC; CDR3: CASSLGWRGGLETQYF; size: .; J: TRBJ2-5; D: TRBD2; V: TRBV11-2
DNA: TGTGCCAGCAGCCCCCAGGTCGGCGAGCAGTTCTTC; CDR3: CASSPQVGEQFF; size: many; J: TRBJ2-1; D: .; V: TRBV6-6
DNA: TGTGCCATCAGTGATCTTGGGACCAATGAAAAACTGTTTTTT; CDR3: CAISDLGTNEKLFF; size: few; J: TRBJ1-4; D: .; V: TRBV10-3
DNA: TGTGCCAGCAGCCCCGGAGGGAGAAGTCTGGGTATCTATGAGCAGTTCTTC; CDR3: CASSPGGRSLGIYEQFF; size: .; J: TRBJ2-1; D: .; V: TRBV7-8